Listed below are T cell receptor beta chains from one sample, sequenced in a study of blood T cell repertoires in COVID-19. Sequencing used immunoSEQ multiplex PCR; TCRdb keeps in-frame clones, though not all of them. This sample carries more than 65,000 clones, about 89% of them seen once, and the ten largest clones take roughly 8.9%. Material: peripheral blood. Source of these receptors: a man aged 45 to 65 with acute or convalescent COVID-19. Both conserved end residues are part of each CDR3. A D gene is named only where the DNA matches it firmly. Clone size is shown for a subset of rows, as once, few, many or a class of expanded clone.

>.|TRBV28|TRBJ2-7|.
CASSSVGYEQYF
TGTGCCAGCAGTTCAGTTGGTTACGAGCAGTACTTC
>.|TRBV11-2|TRBJ2-5|TRBD2
CASSLGLAGARTQYF
TGTGCCAGCAGCTTAGGACTAGCGGGGGCGAGGACCCAGTACTTC
>.|TRBV29-1|TRBJ2-7|TRBD1
CSVEVPGGYEQYF
TGCAGCGTTGAAGTGCCAGGGGGCTACGAGCAGTACTTC
>.|TRBV5-1|TRBJ1-1|.
CASSPSLGGTTEAFF
TGCGCCAGCAGCCCCTCTCTGGGAGGGACCACTGAAGCTTTCTTT
>.|TRBV2|TRBJ2-1|TRBD2
CASTREGSQQFF
TGTGCCAGCACCCGGGAGGGGAGTCAGCAGTTCTTC
>once|TRBV20-1|TRBJ1-1|.
CSASRPGLGNTEAFF
TGCAGTGCTAGTAGACCGGGACTGGGGAACACTGAAGCTTTCTTT
>.|TRBV28|TRBJ1-3|.
CASSSAGLFSGNTIYF
TGTGCCAGCAGTTCGGCAGGGTTGTTTTCTGGAAACACCATATATTTT
>.|TRBV7-6|TRBJ1-3|.
CASSPAGSGNTIYF
TGTGCCAGCAGCCCCGCGGGATCTGGAAACACCATATATTTT
>.|TRBV27|TRBJ2-1|.
CASSLRGGIDEQFF
TGTGCCAGCAGTTTACGGGGCGGGATTGATGAGCAGTTCTTC
>.|TRBV9|TRBJ1-1|.
CASSSSPEDTEAFF
TGTGCCAGCAGCTCTAGCCCCGAGGACACTGAAGCTTTCTTT
>once|TRBV5-1|TRBJ1-1|.
CASSLGFMNTEAFF
TGCGCCAGCAGCTTGGGTTTCATGAACACTGAAGCTTTCTTT
>.|TRBV27|TRBJ2-5|TRBD2
CASSLGGGAAKTQYF
TGTGCCAGCAGTTTGGGCGGGGGGGCGGCAAAGACCCAGTACTTC
>.|TRBV18|TRBJ2-2|TRBD1
CASSAGTGGNTGELFF
TGTGCCAGCTCGGCCGGGACAGGGGGCAACACCGGGGAGCTGTTTTTT
>.|TRBV12-3/TRBV12-4|TRBJ1-5|.
CASSLRVQPQHF
TGTGCCAGCAGTCTCAGGGTGCAGCCCCAGCATTTT
>.|TRBV18|TRBJ1-3|.
CASSPGGSSGNTIYF
TGTGCCAGCTCACCAGGGGGCTCCTCTGGAAACACCATATATTTT
>.|TRBV9|TRBJ2-3|TRBD1
CASSDGQGTDTQYF
TGTGCCAGCAGCGACGGACAGGGCACAGATACGCAGTATTTT
>.|TRBV10-3|TRBJ1-1|.
CATLREADTEAFF
TGTGCCACCTTGAGGGAGGCGGACACTGAAGCTTTCTTT
>.|TRBV6-5|TRBJ2-1|TRBD2
CASSRLAGGRNEQFF
TGTGCCAGCAGTCGTCTAGCGGGGGGGCGGAATGAGCAGTTCTTC
>few|TRBV6-1|TRBJ1-2|.
CASSESRTTLYGYTF
TGTGCCAGCAGTGAATCCCGGACTACCCTCTATGGCTACACCTTC
>once|TRBV3-1/TRBV3-2|TRBJ1-1|.
CASGPLGGNTEAFF
TGTGCCAGCGGTCCCCTGGGAGGGAACACTGAAGCTTTCTTT
>.|TRBV5-5|TRBJ1-1|.
CASRPWASGGRVTEAFF
TGTGCCAGCAGGCCGTGGGCTTCCGGAGGGCGGGTCACTGAAGCTTTCTTT
>.|TRBV19|TRBJ1-1|.
CASSMPTGFTNTEAFF
TGTGCCAGTAGTATGCCCACAGGGTTCACGAACACTGAAGCTTTCTTT
>once|TRBV6-5|TRBJ1-2|.
CASSVRVTGTAGYTF
TGTGCCAGCAGCGTCAGGGTCACAGGGACCGCTGGCTACACCTTC
>few|TRBV9|TRBJ2-5|.
CASSIRGETQYF
TGTGCCAGCAGCATACGAGGGGAGACCCAGTACTTC
>once|TRBV5-5|TRBJ2-2|TRBD1
CASSLQGTPGELFF
TGTGCCAGCAGCTTACAGGGGACCCCCGGGGAGCTGTTTTTT
>.|TRBV5-5|TRBJ1-4|TRBD1
CASSTMGQGEKLFF
TGTGCCAGCAGCACGATGGGACAGGGTGAAAAACTGTTTTTT
>.|TRBV7-8|TRBJ2-5|.
CASNPGVEETQYF
TGTGCCAGCAATCCAGGGGTAGAAGAGACCCAGTACTTC
>.|TRBV10-3|TRBJ1-2|.
CAINAGQDNGYTF
TGTGCCATCAACGCGGGCCAAGACAATGGCTACACCTTC
>few|TRBV10-3|TRBJ2-7|.
CAISLETILYEQYF
TGTGCCATCAGTTTGGAGACCATCCTCTACGAGCAGTACTTC
>.|TRBV11-2|TRBJ1-2|.
CASSLDGRSNYGYTF
TGTGCCAGCAGCTTAGATGGCAGATCTAACTATGGCTACACCTTC
>.|TRBV2|TRBJ2-7|.
CASSGEVSYEQYF
TGTGCCAGCAGTGGTGAGGTTTCCTACGAGCAGTACTTC
>.|TRBV3-1/TRBV3-2|TRBJ1-6|.
CASSLQGSPLHF
TGTGCCAGCAGCCTTCAGGGATCACCCCTCCACTTT
>.|TRBV28|TRBJ1-1|.
CASSLSGGKNTEAFF
TGTGCCAGCAGTTTATCCGGCGGTAAGAACACTGAAGCTTTCTTT
>.|TRBV3-1/TRBV3-2|TRBJ1-1|.
CASSLRQGSAFF
TGTGCCAGCAGCCTCCGTCAGGGATCCGCTTTCTTT
>.|TRBV7-8|TRBJ1-4|TRBD1
CASSLLRGYEKLFF
TGTGCCAGCAGCTTACTCAGGGGGTATGAAAAACTGTTTTTT
>.|TRBV7-4|TRBJ2-3|.
CASSDLDTQYF
TGTGCCAGCAGCGACTTAGATACGCAGTATTTT
>.|TRBV20-1|TRBJ1-6|.
CSAKNQGSLHF
TGCAGTGCGAAGAACCAGGGTTCCCTCCACTTT
>.|TRBV6-1|TRBJ2-2|TRBD1
CASSEATGSANTGELFF
TGTGCCAGCAGTGAAGCGACAGGGAGTGCGAACACCGGGGAGCTGTTTTTT
>few|TRBV7-7|TRBJ2-5|.
CASSAEKTGQETQYF
TGTGCCAGCAGCGCGGAGAAGACAGGACAAGAGACCCAGTACTTC
>once|TRBV28|TRBJ1-2|.
CASSSTVYGYTF
TGTGCCAGCAGTTCGACTGTTTATGGCTACACCTTC
>.|TRBV30|TRBJ2-1|TRBD2
CASPLAGGPEQFF
TGTGCCTCACCCTTGGCGGGGGGGCCTGAGCAGTTCTTC
>.|TRBV7-9|TRBJ2-5|TRBD2
CASTGLVGQKGSETQYF
TGTGCCAGCACGGGACTAGTCGGCCAAAAAGGGTCGGAGACCCAGTACTTC
>.|TRBV9|TRBJ2-2|TRBD1
CASSARQGYTGELFF
TGTGCCAGCAGCGCCCGACAGGGGTACACCGGGGAGCTGTTTTTT
>.|TRBV28|TRBJ1-2|.
CASSSPPPGMTSYGYTF
TGTGCCAGCAGTTCTCCGCCCCCAGGGATGACAAGCTATGGCTACACCTTC
>.|TRBV2|TRBJ1-2|.
CASSNHGERDGYTF
TGTGCCAGCAGTAACCACGGGGAGAGGGATGGTTACACCTTC
>.|TRBV2|TRBJ2-2|TRBD1
CASSVSHRGRGRLTGELFF
TGTGCCAGCAGTGTCTCCCACAGGGGCAGGGGGCGGCTCACCGGGGAGCTGTTTTTT
>.|TRBV7-6|TRBJ2-2|TRBD2
CASSLAAGGGTGELFF
TGTGCCAGCAGCTTAGCGGCGGGGGGCGGCACCGGGGAGCTGTTTTTT
>.|TRBV7-2|TRBJ1-6|.
CASSLARQALPLHF
TGTGCCAGCAGCTTAGCGAGACAGGCATTGCCCCTCCACTTT
>.|TRBV2|TRBJ2-6|.
CASSRDTNSGANVLTF
TGTGCCAGCAGCCGGGACACTAACTCTGGGGCCAACGTCCTGACTTTC
>.|TRBV6-1|TRBJ2-1|.
CASSEGQVYNEQFF
TGTGCCAGCAGTGAAGGACAGGTATACAATGAGCAGTTCTTC
>.|TRBV7-3|TRBJ1-1|.
CASSLIGAGKNTEAFF
TGTGCCAGCAGCTTAATCGGGGCGGGAAAGAACACTGAAGCTTTCTTT
>.|TRBV19|TRBJ2-3|.
CASSIGRTGEWRTDTQYF
TGTGCCAGTAGTATAGGGAGAACGGGGGAATGGCGCACAGATACGCAGTATTTT
>few|TRBV7-9|TRBJ1-1|TRBD1
CASSPQTGLNTEAFF
TGTGCCAGCAGCCCCCAGACAGGGCTGAACACTGAAGCTTTCTTT
>.|TRBV6-5|TRBJ1-2|.
CASSYSAGSNYGYTF
TGTGCCAGCAGTTACTCCGCGGGCAGTAACTATGGCTACACCTTC
>.|TRBV9|TRBJ2-2|TRBD2
CASSVALAGAPGELFF
TGTGCCAGTAGCGTAGCACTAGCGGGGGCGCCCGGGGAGCTGTTTTTT
>.|TRBV11-1|TRBJ2-2|.
CASSLEGDTGELFF
TGTGCCAGCAGCTTAGAAGGGGATACCGGGGAGCTGTTTTTT
>few|TRBV2|TRBJ2-1|.
CASGGALGYNEQFF
TGTGCCAGCGGGGGGGCTCTAGGATACAATGAGCAGTTCTTC
>.|TRBV12-3/TRBV12-4|TRBJ2-3|TRBD2
CASSLAGTDTQYF
TGTGCCAGCAGCCTAGCGGGGACAGATACGCAGTATTTT
>.|TRBV11-2|TRBJ2-2|.
CASSLRNTGELFF
TGTGCCAGCAGCCTTCGGAACACCGGGGAGCTGTTTTTT